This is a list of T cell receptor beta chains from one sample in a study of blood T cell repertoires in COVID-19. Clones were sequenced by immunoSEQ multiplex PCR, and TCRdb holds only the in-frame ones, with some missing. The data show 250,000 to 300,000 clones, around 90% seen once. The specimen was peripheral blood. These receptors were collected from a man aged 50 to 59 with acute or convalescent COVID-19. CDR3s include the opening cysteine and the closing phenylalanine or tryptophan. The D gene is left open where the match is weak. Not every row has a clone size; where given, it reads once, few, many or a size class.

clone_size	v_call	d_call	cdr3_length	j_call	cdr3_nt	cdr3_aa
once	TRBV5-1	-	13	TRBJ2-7	TGCGCCAGCAGCTTGGACCCCCAGAACGAGCAGTACTTC	CASSLDPQNEQYF
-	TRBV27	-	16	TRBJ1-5	TGTGCCAGCAGTTTACTTTCCAAAACAGGGAATCAGCCCCAGCATTTT	CASSLLSKTGNQPQHF
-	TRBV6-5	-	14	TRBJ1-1	TGTGCCAGCAGTTACGGCCAGATGAACACTGAAGCTTTCTTT	CASSYGQMNTEAFF
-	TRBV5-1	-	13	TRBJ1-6	TGCGCCAGCAGCTTGGCCGGTATCCCACCCCTCCACTTT	CASSLAGIPPLHF
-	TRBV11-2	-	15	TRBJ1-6	TGTGCCAGCAGCTTAGGCCAGGGGATTTATTCACCCCTCCACTTT	CASSLGQGIYSPLHF
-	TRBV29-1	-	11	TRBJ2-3	TGCAGCGTTGGATTGAGCGATACGCAGTATTTT	CSVGLSDTQYF
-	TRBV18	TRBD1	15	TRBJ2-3	TGTGCCAGCTCACCTCGACAGGGGGGCGCAGATACGCAGTATTTT	CASSPRQGGADTQYF
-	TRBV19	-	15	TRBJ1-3	TGTGCCAGTAGTATAAACAGGGCCTCTGGAAACACCATATATTTT	CASSINRASGNTIYF
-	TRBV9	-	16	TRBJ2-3	TGTGCCAGCAGCGTAGCGCCTTTCGGGGGTGCAGATACGCAGTATTTT	CASSVAPFGGADTQYF
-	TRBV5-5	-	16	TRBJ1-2	TGTGCCAGCAGCTATCCCCACAGGCCACCGACTTATGGCTACACCTTC	CASSYPHRPPTYGYTF
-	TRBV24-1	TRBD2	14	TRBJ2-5	TGTGCCACCAGTGATCCCGGGGGGGGAGAGACCCAGTACTTC	CATSDPGGGETQYF
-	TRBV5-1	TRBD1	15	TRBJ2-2	TGCGCCAGCAGCTCAATACAGGGGGAGTCCGGGGAGCTGTTTTTT	CASSSIQGESGELFF
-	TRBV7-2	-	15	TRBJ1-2	TGTGCCAGCAGCTTAGATCAGGCGGGTTGGTATGGCTACACCTTC	CASSLDQAGWYGYTF
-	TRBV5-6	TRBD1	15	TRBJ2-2	TGTGCCAGCAGCTTGAGGGGGCTGAGGACCGGGGAGCTGTTTTTT	CASSLRGLRTGELFF
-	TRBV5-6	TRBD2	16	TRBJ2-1	TGTGCCAGCAGCTGGGTTTTAGCGGGGGGGCCGAAGGAGCAGTTCTTC	CASSWVLAGGPKEQFF
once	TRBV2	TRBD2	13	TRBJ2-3	TGTGCCAGCAGAAAGACCGGGGGGGAGGTAAAGTATTTT	CASRKTGGEVKYF
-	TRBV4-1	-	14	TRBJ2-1	TGCGCCAGCAGCCAAGATATCGGGGTGAATGAGCAGTTCTTC	CASSQDIGVNEQFF
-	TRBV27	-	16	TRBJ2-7	TGTGCCAGCAGACCCTCAGCGGGCACCACGCCCTACGAGCAGTACTTC	CASRPSAGTTPYEQYF
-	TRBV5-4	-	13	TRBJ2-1	TGTGCCAGCAGCTTGACCCGGGGGTTAAGGCAGTTCTTC	CASSLTRGLRQFF
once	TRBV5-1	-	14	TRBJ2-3	TGCGCCAGCAGCCTGGGCCGGCCCGGGGATACGCAGTATTTT	CASSLGRPGDTQYF
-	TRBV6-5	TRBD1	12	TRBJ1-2	TGTGCCAGCAGCCCACAGGGGGAGGGCTACACCTTC	CASSPQGEGYTF
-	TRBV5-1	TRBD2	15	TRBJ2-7	TGCGCCAGCAGCGGTTCTAGCGGGGGGTTCTACGAGCAGTACTTC	CASSGSSGGFYEQYF
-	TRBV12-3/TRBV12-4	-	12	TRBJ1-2	TGTGCCAGCAGTTTGACAGAAGGCCCCTACACCTTC	CASSLTEGPYTF
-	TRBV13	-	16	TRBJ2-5	TGTGCCAGCAGCCATGGACAAGGGCTGGTGGGAGAGACCCAGTACTTC	CASSHGQGLVGETQYF
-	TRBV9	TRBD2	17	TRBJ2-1	TGTGCCAGCAGCGTGACTACCGGGACTAACTCCTACAATGAGCAGTTCTTC	CASSVTTGTNSYNEQFF
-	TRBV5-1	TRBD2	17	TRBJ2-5	TGCGCCAGCAGCTTGGGCCCTAGCGGGGACTCGGGGGAGACCCAGTACTTC	CASSLGPSGDSGETQYF
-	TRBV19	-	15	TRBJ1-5	TGTGCCAGTAAAACAGGCCGGGAGCGCAATCAGCCCCAGCATTTT	CASKTGRERNQPQHF
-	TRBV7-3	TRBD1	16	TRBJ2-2	TGTGCCAGCAGCAGTGGACAGGGGGCAAACACCGGGGAGCTGTTTTTT	CASSSGQGANTGELFF
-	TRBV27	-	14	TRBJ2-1	TGTGCCAGCTACGGAGGTTATGAGCCAGGTGAGCAGTTCTTC	CASYGGYEPGEQFF
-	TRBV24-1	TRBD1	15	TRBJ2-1	TGTGCCACCAGTGACCCGGGACAGGGGGTTTATGAGCAGTTCTTC	CATSDPGQGVYEQFF
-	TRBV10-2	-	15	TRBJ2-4	TGCGCCAGCAGTGCCGCGCACTTAGCCAAAAACATTCAGTACTTC	CASSAAHLAKNIQYF
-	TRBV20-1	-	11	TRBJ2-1	TGCAGTGCTAGGATTGGCTATGAGCAGTTCTTC	CSARIGYEQFF
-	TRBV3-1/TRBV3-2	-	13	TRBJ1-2	TGTGCCAGCACCTCCGGGACAAACTATGGCTACACCTTC	CASTSGTNYGYTF
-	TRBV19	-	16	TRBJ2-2	TGTGCCAGTACCCTGGCCGGGACAACGAACACCGGGGAGCTGTTTTTT	CASTLAGTTNTGELFF
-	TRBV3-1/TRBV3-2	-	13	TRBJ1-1	TGTGCCAGCAGCCCCGGGAGTCACACTGAAGCTTTCTTT	CASSPGSHTEAFF